These 10 T cell receptor beta chains were all obtained from the same sample, sequenced in a study of cytomegalovirus exposure and HLA in healthy donors. PCR primers comprised 60 Vbeta and 13 Jbeta primers. The data were produced by immunoSEQ multiplex PCR, yet TCRdb's version contains in-frame clones alone and is incomplete. The table counts 100,000 to 150,000 clones; 1.6% lies in the top ten. The sample comprised PBMCs. These receptors originate from a woman between 40 and 55 years old in good health and CMV-seropositive.

The gene calls are TRBV5-1 and TRBJ2-1; D unclear. The ends were cut back, 4 bases at V and 5 bases at J, with 10 bases in the middle. CDR1 and CDR2 (germline): SGHRS, YFSETQ. This CDR3 has 13 residues. The CDR3 DNA follows: TGCGCCAGCAGCCCCTACTATGACAATGAGCAGTTCTTC. Encoded protein: CASSPYYDNEQFF.

V gene TRBV6-1 combines with J gene TRBJ2-7, with D perhaps matching TRBD2 (6 bases). The CDR3 is 15 amino acids. CDR1 is MNHNS, CDR2 SASEGT, per germline. The ends were cut back, 4 bases at V and 1 base at J, with 14 bases in the middle. The CDR3 sequence: CASSATGEASYEQYF. The CDR3 DNA reads as TGTGCCAGCAGTGCTACTGGGGAGGCGTCCTACGAGCAGTACTTC.

The rearrangement links TRBV10-3 to TRBJ1-1; D gene ambiguous. Germline V CDR1 and CDR2: ENHRY, SYGVKD. The CDR3 has 16 residues. V dropped 4 bases and J dropped 0 bases, with 15 bases sitting between them. DNA of the CDR3: TGTGCCATCAGTGCTCCCGCAGGTTCAATGAACACTGAAGCTTTCTTT. Its translation: CAISAPAGSMNTEAFF.

Regarding this clone: A read error may produce the germline difference seen at one junction end. Other DNA sequences from this sample encode an identical CDR3 as well. The genes are TRBV18 and TRBJ1-5, with D perhaps matching TRBD1 (5 bases). CDR3 size: 14 residues. Looked up from germline, CDR1 is KGHSH and CDR2 is LQKENI. CDR3: CASSQGIDNQPQHF. CDR3 nucleotides: TGTGCCAGCTCACAGGGGATTGACAATCAGCCCCAGCACTTT.

The chain is built from TRBV6-4 and TRBJ1-2, with 12 bases identical to TRBD1. J gave up 8 bases and V 3 bases, and 13 bases lay outside the gene matches. There are 17 residues in the CDR3. Germline V CDR1 and CDR2: MRHNA, SNTAGT. CDR3 sequence (DNA): TGTGCCAGCAGTGAAACGGGACAGGGGGCAAACTGGAAGGGCTACACCTTC. This translates into CASSETGQGANWKGYTF.

V is TRBV19 and J is TRBJ2-7; D may be TRBD2 (6 bases). This CDR3 region has 15 residues. Trimming removed 6 bases from V and 1 base from J, with 16 bases in between. Germline CDR1 is LNHDA and CDR2 is SQIVND (reference sequence). The CDR3 sequence: CASRYGGSVSYEQYF. DNA for the CDR3: TGTGCCAGTAGGTATGGGGGGTCGGTTTCCTACGAGCAGTACTTC.

A remark on this clone: The CDR3 does not end in the conserved phenylalanine or tryptophan, so this is likely a read error. The DNA is left out, because the CDR3 cannot be placed on it with certainty; the CDR3 is given as TCRdb lists it. The rearrangement joins TRBV9 to TRBJ1-2; no check of the table's D call, TRBD1, against the DNA was made. Termini included, the CDR3 measures 10 amino acids. From germline, CDR1 is SGDLS and CDR2 YYNGEE. CDR3 sequence reads: CASKPLGQLV.

This chain connects TRBV5-6 to TRBJ2-7; a possible D gene is TRBD2 (7 bases). The germline gives CDR1 SGHDT, CDR2 YYEEEE. V was clipped by 0 bases and J by 5 bases, with 15 bases between them. This CDR3 has 15 amino acids. This CDR3 is CASSLAVGGAHEQYF. Written as DNA, the CDR3 is TGTGCCAGCAGCTTGGCCGTAGGGGGGGCCCACGAGCAGTACTTC. Full variable domain (outside the CDR3, taken from reference TRBV5-6 and TRBJ2-7): DAGVTQSPTHLIKTRGQQVTLRCSPKSGHDTVSWYQQALGQGPQFIFQYYEEEERQRGNFPDRFSGHQFPNYSSELNVNALLLGDSALYLCASSLAVGGAHEQYFGPGTRLTVT.

The V and J genes are TRBV5-1 and TRBJ2-7; 7 bases line up with TRBD1. Unmatched junction bases numbered 7, after V lost 4 bases and J lost 3 bases. The CDR3 has 14 residues. Germline CDR1 reads SGHRS; CDR2 reads YFSETQ. The CDR3 bases are TGCGCCAGCAGCCAGGGACAGCCCGGCTACGAGCAGTACTTC. This codes for CASSQGQPGYEQYF.

V usage is TRBV6-4 and J usage is TRBJ2-1; D may be TRBD1 (5 bases). The V and J ends lost 6 bases and 8 bases respectively, with 17 bases between them. This CDR3 spans 14 amino acids. Germline V gives CDR1 MRHNA, CDR2 SNTAGT. In nucleotides, the CDR3 is TGTGCCAGCAGCCAGGGCGCAGGTACGGATGAGCAGTTCTTC. Residues: CASSQGAGTDEQFF.